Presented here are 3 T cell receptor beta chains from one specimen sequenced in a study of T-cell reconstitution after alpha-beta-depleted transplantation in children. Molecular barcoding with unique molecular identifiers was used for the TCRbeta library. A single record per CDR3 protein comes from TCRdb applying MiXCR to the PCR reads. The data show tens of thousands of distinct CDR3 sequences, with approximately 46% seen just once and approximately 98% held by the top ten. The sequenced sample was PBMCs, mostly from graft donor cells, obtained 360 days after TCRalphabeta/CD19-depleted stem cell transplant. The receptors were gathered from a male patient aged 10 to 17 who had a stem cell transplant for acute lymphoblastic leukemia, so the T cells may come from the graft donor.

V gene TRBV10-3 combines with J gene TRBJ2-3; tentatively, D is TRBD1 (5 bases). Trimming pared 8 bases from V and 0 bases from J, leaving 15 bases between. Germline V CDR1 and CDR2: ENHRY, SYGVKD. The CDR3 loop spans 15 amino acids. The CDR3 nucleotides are TGTGCCATCTCTAACTACAGGTTAAGCACAGATACGCAGTATTTT. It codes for CAISNYRLSTDTQYF.

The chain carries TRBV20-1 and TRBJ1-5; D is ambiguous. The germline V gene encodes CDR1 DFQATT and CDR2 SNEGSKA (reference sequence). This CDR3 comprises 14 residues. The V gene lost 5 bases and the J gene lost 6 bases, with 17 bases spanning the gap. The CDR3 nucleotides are TGCAGTGCTCTCCCACGATCGCAGCCTCAGCCCCAGCATTTT. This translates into CSALPRSQPQPQHF.

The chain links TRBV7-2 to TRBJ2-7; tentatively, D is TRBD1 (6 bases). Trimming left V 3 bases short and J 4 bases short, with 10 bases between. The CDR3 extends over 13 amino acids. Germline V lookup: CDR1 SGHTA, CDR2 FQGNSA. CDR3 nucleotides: TGTGCCAGCAGCTTCCTAACAGGGTACGAGCAGTACTTC. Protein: CASSFLTGYEQYF.